Sequencing of this T cell receptor beta chain was carried out in a study of human T cells and chemical hapten exposure. The wider study: 2% DPC applied to an approximately 2 cm by approximately 2 cm arm area sensitized donors.

CDR1 is SEHNR, CDR2 FQNEAQ, per germline (reference sequence). Trimming pared 3 bases from V and 3 bases from J, leaving 9 bases between. This CDR3 comprises 14 residues. This clonotype was seen repeatedly, ten times or more. What it recognizes is unknown. Study results and limitations: The presence of alopecia in the donors means their immune response may differ from healthy people's.

TCRdb fed the RACE reads into MiXCR, producing one record per CDR3 protein. The sample includes around 75,000 distinct CDR3 sequences, approximately 10% of them seen just once. The time point denotes: patch test 2, 6 weeks after DPC sensitization. This sample's treatment: therapeutic diphenylcyclopropenone sensitization with weekly scalp DPC. Donors, patients with alopecia ranging from 18 to 70 years old and judged suitable for DPC, provided samples. This chain connects TRBV7-9 to TRBJ2-1, with TRBD1 as a possible D gene (6 bases). This material consisted of whole blood, taken in connection with sensitization to the hapten diphenylcyclopropenone (DPC). This receptor was obtained from a woman aged 45-65 years with alopecia areata. Some clones in this sample may be carry-over from other donors' samples. The CDR3 region is CASSLGHIYNEQFF. The CDR3 nucleotides are TGTGCCAGCAGCTTGGGACATATCTACAATGAGCAGTTCTTC. Complete variable domain (other parts from reference TRBV7-9 and TRBJ2-1): DTGVSQNPRHKITKRGQNVTFRCDPISEHNRLYWYRQTLGQGPEFLTYFQNEAQLEKSRLLSDRFSAERPKGSFSTLEIQRTEQGDSAMYLCASSLGHIYNEQFFGPGTRLTVL.